This T cell receptor (beta chain) was captured in a study of cytomegalovirus exposure and HLA in healthy donors. Germline V gives CDR1 LNHNV, CDR2 YYDKDF (reference sequence). V was cut by 5 bases and J by 4 bases, with 12 bases left in between. The CDR3 consists of 13 residues. This clone appeared a few times. The antigen is not known. The study, taken as a whole, reports: Trimming of TCR beta V- and J-genes showed a link, identified in a later analysis, to a missense DCLRE1C variant. In vitro experiments confirmed that a few CMV-associated chains were specific for CMV antigens. Reports state that TCR beta sequences accurately predicted most subjects' HLA-A and HLA-B alleles.

Researchers ran the PCR with 60 Vbeta and 13 Jbeta primers. Sequenced by immunoSEQ multiplex PCR; TCRdb stores in-frame clones only, minus some. The repertoire holds 110,000 or so clones, with less than 85% as singletons. Sequencing input: PBMCs. The sequence came from a man aged 50 or older in good health and CMV-seropositive. The chain uses TRBV15 and TRBJ2-7; the D gene is possibly TRBD2 (5 bases). The CDR3 reads CATSGRRGYEQYF. Here the CDR3 DNA reads TGTGCCACCAGCGGCAGAAGAGGGTACGAGCAGTACTTC. Full variable domain (missing parts from reference TRBV15 and TRBJ2-7): DAMVIQNPRYQVTQFGKPVTLSCSQTLNHNVMYWYQQKSSQAPKLLFHYYDKDFNNEADTPDNFQSRRPNTSFCFLDIRSPGLGDTAMYLCATSGRRGYEQYFGPGTRLTVT.